Described below is a single T cell receptor beta chain sequence and its context. Its antigen is still unknown. These data originate in a study of shared clonotypes between healthy human individuals. The germline V and J ends were trimmed by 5 bases and 0 bases, with 9 bases remaining between them. There are 14 residues in the CDR3. Study-wide findings and caveats: The sole specimen, blood, was sampled, and tissue repertoires likely differ.

The assay was carried out at the deep level. In the source study's methods: Junction-only sequences without quality scores were provided by ImmunoSEQ, so filtering was different. Sequencing used immunoSEQ multiplex PCR; TCRdb keeps in-frame clones, though not all of them. Clonal size and the V and J genes are those of that table, whereas D and trimming came from the DNA. This table holds roughly 490,000 clones, around three quarters found once. This TCR was recovered from a middle-aged woman in good health. Some clones in this sample may be carry-over from other donors' samples. The sequenced material came from PBMCs. The chain couples TRBV5-3 to TRBJ2-4; D is possibly TRBD2 (6 bases). TRBV5-3 is assigned to the ORF class and has an uncertain function. CDR3 nucleotide sequence: TGTGCCAGAAGTCGGGAGCGAGCCAAAAACATTCAGTACTTC. This encodes CARSRERAKNIQYF.